The following is a T cell receptor beta chain sequence with its context. The data are from a study of T cells in Graves' hyperthyroidism and ophthalmopathy. RNA transcripts yielded amplified TCR beta CDR3 regions. The HTBI primer set was used in a first-round RT-PCR of the TCR CDR3. MiXCR, run by TCRdb on the multiplex PCR reads, gives a single entry per CDR3 protein. The sample has some 320,000 distinct CDR3 sequences; roughly 13% are singletons. Trimming took off 5 bases at V and 4 bases at J, with 17 bases between the two ends. Germline CDR1 is LNHDA and CDR2 is SQIVND (reference sequence). The CDR3 covers 16 residues.

This chain joins TRBV19 and TRBJ2-2; D unresolved. The sample taken for sequencing was blood. The sequence was obtained from a woman aged 40 to 50 with Graves' ophthalmopathy. The CDR3 sequence is CASSFLTPDGTGELFF. In DNA form, the CDR3 reads TGTGCCAGTAGTTTCCTGACCCCCGATGGCACCGGGGAGCTGTTTTTT.